This T cell receptor beta chain was profiled in a study of blood T cell repertoires in COVID-19 (TCRdb year 2020). As for the study more broadly: Samples from collaborators originated in the United States, Italy and Spain and spanned both the acute and convalescent phases of COVID-19. The prospective study material was composed of cDNA or gDNA derived from T cells, B-cell-depleted T cells, or PBMCs. Subjects who had been exposed to COVID-19, were actively infected with it, or had recovered from it provided the deeply sampled blood TCRbeta repertoires that made up the dataset. A freely available public database, intended as a resource for researchers studying the immune response to SARS-CoV-2, is where the repertoires were released. The samples were drawn from two sources: the first 160 participants of the ongoing ImmuneRACE study, and 1,000 to 1,500 subjects contributed by 6 global collaborators. The sample metadata nearly always contained a de-identified subject ID, COVID-19 status, age in years and sex. HLA class I and class II types, where available, came from metadata supplied by the sample provider rather than from assay-based typing. Overall study outcomes, separate from this receptor: How much clinical and demographic metadata was included differed by source and by participant, and the metadata was provided uncurated.

TCRbeta CDR3 regions were amplified from genomic DNA using the immunoSEQ Assay, a bias-controlled multiplex PCR. In the source study's methods: Within the assay, amplification of reference gene primers was used to estimate how many nucleated cells each sample contained. To quantify the absolute abundance of each unique TCRbeta CDR3 rearrangement, sequence reads were collapsed and filtered. Productive Simpson clonality was computed per sample as the square root of Simpson's diversity index over productive rearrangements. Sourced from immuneACCESS, this table was stored by TCRdb with only in-frame sequences that have V and J called. A share of the clones is absent; for the studies checked, an unresolved V gene accounts for under half, and the remainder has no known explanation. The D gene and trimming were derived from the DNA, and the V and J assignments and clone size from that table. This sample is represented by some 180,000 clones; more than 80% of them were singletons. Of the sample, roughly 12% falls within the top ten clones.

In Seattle, one collaborating source enrolled patients while the infection was active and tracked those patients longitudinally over the course of disease. Whole blood was collected in K2EDTA tubes by collaborating institutions according to the institutions' own protocols. For TCRbeta analysis, collaborators shipped samples in one of three forms: frozen whole blood, isolated PBMCs, or DNA extracted from either of those sample types. The germline V gene (reference sequence) supplies CDR1 LGHDT and CDR2 YNNKEL. Relative to germline, V is 0 bases shorter and J is 8 bases shorter, with 16 bases between their ends. The CDR3 covers 15 residues, taking in both the cysteine and the phenylalanine. Of all the DNA, just the CDR3 is kept, 45 bases in frame from base 1. About this clone itself: Its antigen is not yet known. No base qualities exist here, and no much larger clone lies one base off it.

The receptor chain draws on TRBV3-1 (or the pseudogene TRBV3-2) and TRBJ1-2; 5 matching bases give a weak D call of TRBD1. Material: peripheral blood. This receptor was obtained from an elderly woman with COVID-19, enrolled during active disease. In nucleotide form, the sequence is TGTGCCAGCAGCCAAGACGCGACAGTCGAGCGCGGCTACACCTTC. It encodes CASSQDATVERGYTF.